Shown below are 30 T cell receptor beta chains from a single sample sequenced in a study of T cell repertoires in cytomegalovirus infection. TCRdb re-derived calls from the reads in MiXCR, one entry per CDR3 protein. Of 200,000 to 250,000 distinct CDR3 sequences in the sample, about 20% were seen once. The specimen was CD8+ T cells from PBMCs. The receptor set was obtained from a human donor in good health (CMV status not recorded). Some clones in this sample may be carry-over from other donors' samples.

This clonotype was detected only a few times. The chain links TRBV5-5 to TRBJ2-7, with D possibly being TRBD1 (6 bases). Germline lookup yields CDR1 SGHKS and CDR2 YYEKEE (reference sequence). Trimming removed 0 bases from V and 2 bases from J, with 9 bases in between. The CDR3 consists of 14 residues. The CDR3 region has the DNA TGTGCCAGCAGCTTGGAGACAGGCGCCTACGAGCAGTACTTC. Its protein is CASSLETGAYEQYF. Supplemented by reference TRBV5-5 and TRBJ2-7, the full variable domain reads DAGVTQSPTHLIKTRGQQVTLRCSPISGHKSVSWYQQVLGQGPQFIFQYYEKEERGRGNFPDRFSARQFPNYSSELNVNALLLGDSALYLCASSLETGAYEQYFGPGTRLTVT.

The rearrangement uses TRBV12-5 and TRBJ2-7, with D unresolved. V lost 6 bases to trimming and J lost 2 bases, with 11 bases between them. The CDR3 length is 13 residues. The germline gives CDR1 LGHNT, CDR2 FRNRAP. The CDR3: CASGPPGTYEQYF. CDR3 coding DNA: TGTGCTAGTGGCCCACCTGGAACCTACGAGCAGTACTTC.

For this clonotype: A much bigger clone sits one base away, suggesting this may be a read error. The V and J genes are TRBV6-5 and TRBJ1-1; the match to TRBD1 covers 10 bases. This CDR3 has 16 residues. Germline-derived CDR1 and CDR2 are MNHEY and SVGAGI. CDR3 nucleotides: TGTGCCAGCAGTCCCCTTATGGGACAGGGGAACACTGAAGCTTACTTT. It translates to CASSPLMGQGNTEAYF.

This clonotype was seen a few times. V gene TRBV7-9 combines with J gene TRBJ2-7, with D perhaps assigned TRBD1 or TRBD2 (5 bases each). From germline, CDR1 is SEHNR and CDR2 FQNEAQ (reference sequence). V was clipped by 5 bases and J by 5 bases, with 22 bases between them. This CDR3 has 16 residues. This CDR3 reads CASSPSGTLITNEQYF. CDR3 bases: TGTGCCAGCAGCCCCTCCGGGACCCTGATTACGAACGAGCAGTACTTC.

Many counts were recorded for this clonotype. The CDR3 sequence: CASSRGGTVLDTQYF. CDR3 bases: TGTGCCAGCAGTAGGGGAGGGACCGTATTGGATACGCAGTATTTT. The chain has TRBV7-2 and TRBJ2-3; 7 bases are shared with TRBD2. V shed 6 bases, J shed 6 bases, and the junction held 12 bases outside the gene matches. This CDR3 has 15 amino acids. CDR1 and CDR2 (germline): SGHTA, FQGNSA. Full variable domain (missing parts from reference TRBV7-2 and TRBJ2-3): GAGVSQSPSNKVTEKGKDVELRCDPISGHTALYWYRQSLGQGLEFLIYFQGNSAPDKSGLPSDRFSAERTGGSVSTLTIQRTQQEDSAVYLCASSRGGTVLDTQYFGPGTRLTVL.

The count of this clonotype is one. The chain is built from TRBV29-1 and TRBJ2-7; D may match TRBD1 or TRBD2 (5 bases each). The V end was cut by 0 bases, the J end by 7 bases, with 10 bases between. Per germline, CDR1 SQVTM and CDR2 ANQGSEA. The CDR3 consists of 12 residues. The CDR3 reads CSVEDTRGEQYF. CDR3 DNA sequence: TGCAGCGTTGAAGACACTAGGGGTGAGCAGTACTTC.

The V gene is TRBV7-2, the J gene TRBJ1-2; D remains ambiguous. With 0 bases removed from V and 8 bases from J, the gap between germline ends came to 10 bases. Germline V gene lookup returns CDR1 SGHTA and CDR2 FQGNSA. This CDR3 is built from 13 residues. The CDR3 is CASSLATPQGYTF. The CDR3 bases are TGTGCCAGCAGCTTAGCTACTCCACAAGGCTACACCTTC.

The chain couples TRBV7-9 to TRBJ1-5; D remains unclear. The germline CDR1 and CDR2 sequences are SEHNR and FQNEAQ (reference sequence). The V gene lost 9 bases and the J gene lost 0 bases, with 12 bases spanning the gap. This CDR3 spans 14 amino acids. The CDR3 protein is CASGLGYSNQPQHF. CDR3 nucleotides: TGTGCCAGTGGGCTAGGGTATAGCAATCAGCCCCAGCATTTT.

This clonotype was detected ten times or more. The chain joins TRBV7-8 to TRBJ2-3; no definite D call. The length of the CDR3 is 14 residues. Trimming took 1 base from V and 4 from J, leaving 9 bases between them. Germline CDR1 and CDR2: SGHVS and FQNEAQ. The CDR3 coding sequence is TGTGCCAGCAGCTTAGTAGGGTGGGCAGATACGCAGTATTTT. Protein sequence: CASSLVGWADTQYF.

In DNA form, the CDR3 reads TGTGCCAGCAGGCAGACGGTCGGGGGGAATAGCACAGATACGCAGTATTTT. This translates into CASRQTVGGNSTDTQYF. This chain joins TRBV11-2 and TRBJ2-3; TRBD2 agrees at 7 bases. This CDR3 has 17 amino acids. The V segment lost 6 bases and the J segment 0 bases; nucleotides outside the gene matches: 12. Germline CDR1 is SGHAT and CDR2 is FQNNGV.

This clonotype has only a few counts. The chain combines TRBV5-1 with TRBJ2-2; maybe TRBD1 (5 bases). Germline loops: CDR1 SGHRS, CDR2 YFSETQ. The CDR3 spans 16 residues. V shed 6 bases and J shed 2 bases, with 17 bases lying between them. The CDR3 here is CASTLTGAVNTGELFF. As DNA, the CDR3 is TGCGCCAGCACCCTCACTGGGGCAGTCAACACCGGGGAGCTGTTTTTT.

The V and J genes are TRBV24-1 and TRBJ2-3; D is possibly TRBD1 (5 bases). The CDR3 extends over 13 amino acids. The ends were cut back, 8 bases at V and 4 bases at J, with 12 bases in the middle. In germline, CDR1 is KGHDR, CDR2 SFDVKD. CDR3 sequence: CATTGAHPDTQYF. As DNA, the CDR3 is TGTGCCACCACTGGGGCCCACCCAGATACGCAGTATTTT.

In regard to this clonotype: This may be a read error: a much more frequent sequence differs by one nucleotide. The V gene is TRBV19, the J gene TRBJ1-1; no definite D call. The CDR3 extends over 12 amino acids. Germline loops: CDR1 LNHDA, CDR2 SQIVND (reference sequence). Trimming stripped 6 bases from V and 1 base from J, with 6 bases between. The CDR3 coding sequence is TGTGCCAGTAGATTCGGGAACACTGAAGCTTTCTTT. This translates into CASRFGNTEAFF.

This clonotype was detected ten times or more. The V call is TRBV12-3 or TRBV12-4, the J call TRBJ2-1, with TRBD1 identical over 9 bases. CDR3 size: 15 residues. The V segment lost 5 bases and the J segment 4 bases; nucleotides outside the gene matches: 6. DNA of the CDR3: TGTGCCAGCAGTCAGACAGGGGGTTTTTACAATGAGCAGTTCTTC. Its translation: CASSQTGGFYNEQFF.

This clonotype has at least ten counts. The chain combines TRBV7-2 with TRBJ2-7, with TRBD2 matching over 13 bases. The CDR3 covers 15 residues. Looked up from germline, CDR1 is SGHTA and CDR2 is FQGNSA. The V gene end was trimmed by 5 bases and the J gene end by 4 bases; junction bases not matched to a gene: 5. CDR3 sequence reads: CASSLWTSGGYEQYF. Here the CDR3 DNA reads TGTGCCAGCAGCCTCTGGACTAGCGGGGGTTACGAGCAGTACTTC.

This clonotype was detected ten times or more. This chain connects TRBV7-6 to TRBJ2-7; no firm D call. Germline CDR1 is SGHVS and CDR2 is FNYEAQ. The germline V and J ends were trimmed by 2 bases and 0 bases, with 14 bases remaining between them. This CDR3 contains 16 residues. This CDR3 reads CASSLTGAGRSYEQYF. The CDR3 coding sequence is TGTGCCAGCAGCTTAACTGGAGCCGGCCGCTCCTACGAGCAGTACTTC.

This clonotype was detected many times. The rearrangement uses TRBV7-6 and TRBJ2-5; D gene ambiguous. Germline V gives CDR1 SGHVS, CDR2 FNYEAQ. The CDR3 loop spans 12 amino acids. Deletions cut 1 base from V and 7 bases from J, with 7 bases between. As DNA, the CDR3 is TGTGCCAGCAGCTTAGGTGAAGGGACCCAGTACTTC. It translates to CASSLGEGTQYF.

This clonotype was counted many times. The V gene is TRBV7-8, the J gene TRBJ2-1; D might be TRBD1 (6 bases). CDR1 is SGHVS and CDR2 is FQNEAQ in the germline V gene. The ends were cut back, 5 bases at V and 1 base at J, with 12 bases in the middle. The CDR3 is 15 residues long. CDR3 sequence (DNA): TGTGCCAGCAGCGCCGAGCAGGGGTCCTACAATGAGCAGTTCTTC. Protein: CASSAEQGSYNEQFF.

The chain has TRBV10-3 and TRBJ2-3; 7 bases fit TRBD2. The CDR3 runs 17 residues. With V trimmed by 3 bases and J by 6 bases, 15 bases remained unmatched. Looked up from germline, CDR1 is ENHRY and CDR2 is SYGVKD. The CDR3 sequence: CAISDPLGRDVSDTQYF. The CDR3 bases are TGTGCCATCAGTGACCCCTTGGGGAGGGATGTGAGCGATACGCAGTATTTT.

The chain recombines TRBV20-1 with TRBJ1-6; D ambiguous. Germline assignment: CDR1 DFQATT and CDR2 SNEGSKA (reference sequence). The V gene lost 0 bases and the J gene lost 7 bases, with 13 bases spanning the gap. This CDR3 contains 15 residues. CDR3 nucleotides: TGCAGTGCTAGAGATTTTAAGTGGGCGAATTCACCCCTCCACTTT. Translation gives CSARDFKWANSPLHF.

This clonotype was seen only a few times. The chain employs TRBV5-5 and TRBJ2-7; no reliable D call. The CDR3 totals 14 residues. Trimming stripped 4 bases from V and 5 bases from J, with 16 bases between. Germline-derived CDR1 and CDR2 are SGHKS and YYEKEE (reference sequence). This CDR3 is CASSAAGPPHEQYF. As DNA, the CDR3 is TGTGCCAGCAGCGCAGCTGGGCCCCCCCACGAGCAGTACTTC.

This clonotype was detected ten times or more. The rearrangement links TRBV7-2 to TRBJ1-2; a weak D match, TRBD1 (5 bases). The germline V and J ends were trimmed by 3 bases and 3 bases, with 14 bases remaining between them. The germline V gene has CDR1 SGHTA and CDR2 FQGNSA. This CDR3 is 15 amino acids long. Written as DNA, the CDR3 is TGTGCCAGCAGCTTGGGGACCGCTACGTACTATGGCTACACCTTC. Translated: CASSLGTATYYGYTF.

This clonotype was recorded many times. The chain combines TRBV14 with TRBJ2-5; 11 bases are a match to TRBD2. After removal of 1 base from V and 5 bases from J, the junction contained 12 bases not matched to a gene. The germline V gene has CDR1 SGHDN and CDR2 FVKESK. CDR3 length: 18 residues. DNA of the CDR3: TGTGCCAGCAGCCAAGGTCTCGAGACTAGCGGGACTCGGGAGACCCAGTACTTC. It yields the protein CASSQGLETSGTRETQYF.

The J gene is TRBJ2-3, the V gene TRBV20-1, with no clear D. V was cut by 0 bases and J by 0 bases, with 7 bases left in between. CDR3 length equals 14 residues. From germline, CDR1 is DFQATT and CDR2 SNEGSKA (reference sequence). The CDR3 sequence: CSAREGISTDTQYF. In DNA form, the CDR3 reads TGCAGTGCTAGAGAAGGAATTAGCACAGATACGCAGTATTTT.

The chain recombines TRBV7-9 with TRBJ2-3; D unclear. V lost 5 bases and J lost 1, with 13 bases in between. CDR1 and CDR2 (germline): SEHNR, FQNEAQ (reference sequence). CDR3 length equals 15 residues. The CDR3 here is CASSPEAWGTDTQYF. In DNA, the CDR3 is TGTGCCAGCAGCCCCGAAGCGTGGGGCACAGATACGCAGTATTTT.

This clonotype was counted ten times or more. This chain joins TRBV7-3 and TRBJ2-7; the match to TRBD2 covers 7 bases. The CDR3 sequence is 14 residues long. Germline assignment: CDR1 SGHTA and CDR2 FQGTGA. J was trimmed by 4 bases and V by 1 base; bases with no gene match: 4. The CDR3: CASSLMGGEYEQYF. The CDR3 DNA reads TGTGCCAGCAGCTTAATGGGAGGGGAGTACGAGCAGTACTTC.

The CDR3 reads CASSLWLAGGWEQFF. The CDR3 DNA is TGTGCCAGCAGTTTGTGGCTAGCGGGGGGGTGGGAGCAGTTCTTC. The chain is built from TRBV27 and TRBJ2-1; 12 nucleotides line up with TRBD2. CDR3 size: 15 residues. CDR1 is MNHEY and CDR2 is SMNVEV in the germline V gene (reference sequence). The V segment lost 3 bases and the J segment 10 bases; nucleotides outside the gene matches: 7.

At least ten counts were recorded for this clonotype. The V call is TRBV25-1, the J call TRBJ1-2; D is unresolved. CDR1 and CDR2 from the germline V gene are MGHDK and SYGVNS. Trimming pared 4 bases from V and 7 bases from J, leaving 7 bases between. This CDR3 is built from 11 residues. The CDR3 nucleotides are TGTGCCAGCAGTGCGGGGAGTGGCTACACCTTC. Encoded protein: CASSAGSGYTF.

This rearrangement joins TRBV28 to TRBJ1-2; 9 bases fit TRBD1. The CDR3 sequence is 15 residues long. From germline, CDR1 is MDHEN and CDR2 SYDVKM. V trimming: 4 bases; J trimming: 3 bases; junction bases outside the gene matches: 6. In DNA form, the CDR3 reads TGTGCCAGCAGTTCCCCCCGGGACAGGGACTATGGCTACACCTTC. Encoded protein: CASSSPRDRDYGYTF.

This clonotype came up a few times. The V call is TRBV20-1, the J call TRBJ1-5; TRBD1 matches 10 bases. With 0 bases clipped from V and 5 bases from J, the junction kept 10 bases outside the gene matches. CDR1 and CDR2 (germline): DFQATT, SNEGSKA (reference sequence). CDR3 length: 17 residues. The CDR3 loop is CSARDLATGTGDQPQHF. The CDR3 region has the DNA TGCAGTGCTAGAGATCTGGCCACCGGGACAGGGGATCAGCCCCAGCATTTT.